Following are 13 T cell receptor beta chains from one sample sequenced in a study of technical replicates of blood from a handful of donors. Measured with immunoSEQ multiplex PCR; TCRdb has only the in-frame clones, and not every one. This table has 83,000 or so clones, more than 90% appearing once. Sequencing was performed on T cells isolated from PBMCs. The receptors stem from a human donor in good health.

This clone was detected only a few times. This chain links TRBV10-1 with TRBJ2-1; weak D call: TRBD2 (5 bases). Germline V gene data show CDR1 as WNHNN and CDR2 as SYGVQD (reference sequence). V lost 3 bases and J lost 6, with 9 bases in between. The CDR3 is 13 amino acids. CDR3: CASSERGINEQFF. CDR3 in DNA: TGCGCCAGCAGTGAACGGGGTATCAATGAGCAGTTCTTC.

This chain links TRBV13 with TRBJ2-5; TRBD2 aligns across 8 bases. Germline trimming cut 5 bases from V and 7 bases from J; bases unmatched to any gene: 18. CDR1 and CDR2 (germline): PRHDT, FYEKMQ (reference sequence). The CDR3 is 17 residues long. CDR3 DNA: TGTGCCAGCAGCCGTAGCGGGGTCTATCGCTCTATAGGGACCCAGTACTTC. Translated: CASSRSGVYRSIGTQYF.

This chain's CDR3 is CASSPPFATNEKLFF. CDR3 nucleotide sequence: TGCGCCAGCAGCCCTCCTTTTGCAACTAATGAAAAACTGTTTTTT. This chain connects TRBV5-1 to TRBJ1-4; D is uncertain. Per the germline V gene, CDR1 is SGHRS and CDR2 is YFSETQ. Trimming took 4 bases from V and 0 from J, leaving 10 bases between them. The CDR3 sequence is 15 residues long. The entire variable domain, with the rest obtained from reference TRBV5-1 and TRBJ1-4, is as follows: KAGVTQTPRYLIKTRGQQVTLSCSPISGHRSVSWYQQTPGQGLQFLFEYFSETQRNKGNFPGRFSGRQFSNSRSEMNVSTLELGDSALYLCASSPPFATNEKLFFGSGTQLSVL.

In DNA form, the CDR3 reads TGCGCCAGCAGCCTATCCGGGACAGGGGGGACCGGCTACACCTTC. This gives the protein CASSLSGTGGTGYTF. J is TRBJ1-2 and V is TRBV5-1; the match to TRBD1 covers 11 bases. Trimming at V came to 4 bases and at J to 8 bases, leaving 10 bases not matched to a gene. The CDR3 contains 15 residues. Germline values: CDR1 SGHRS, CDR2 YFSETQ.

This chain links TRBV28 with TRBJ2-3; unclear D gene. Germline V gene lookup returns CDR1 MDHEN and CDR2 SYDVKM. The V end lost 4 bases, the J end lost 3 bases, and 14 bases lay between the germline ends. The CDR3 is 15 amino acids. The CDR3 spells CASSWVDTTTDTQYF. CDR3 DNA: TGTGCCAGCAGTTGGGTTGACACAACGACAGATACGCAGTATTTT.

This clone was detected once. The chain carries TRBV6-5 and TRBJ2-3; 7 bases line up with TRBD1. The CDR3 has 14 residues. Germline CDR1 reads MNHEY; CDR2 reads SVGAGI. Unmatched junction bases numbered 1, after V lost 3 bases and J lost 1 base. CDR3 DNA: TGTGCCAGCAGTTATGGACAGGGCACAGATACGCAGTATTTT. This translates into CASSYGQGTDTQYF.

The J gene is TRBJ2-1, the V gene TRBV2, with 9 bases lining up with TRBD1. CDR1 is SNHLY, CDR2 FYNNEI, per germline. The CDR3 sequence is 15 residues long. V shed 6 bases and J 8 bases; nucleotides not matched to a gene: 11. The CDR3 DNA reads TGTGCCAGCAGACACACAGGGGGCTCTCTCGATGAGCAGTTCTTC. Residues: CASRHTGGSLDEQFF.

The chain uses TRBV11-3 and TRBJ2-1; D may be TRBD1 (5 bases). The CDR3 totals 16 residues. Looked up from germline, CDR1 is SGHNT and CDR2 is YENEEA. Trimming shortened V by 3 bases and J by 1 base, and 13 bases separated the two germline ends. CDR3 sequence: CASSFWKGSSYNEQFF. The DNA of the CDR3 is TGTGCCAGCAGCTTTTGGAAGGGGTCATCCTACAATGAGCAGTTCTTC.

This clone was counted a single time. The chain joins TRBV11-2 to TRBJ1-6; D uncertain. V was clipped by 6 bases and J by 3 bases, with 12 bases between them. The CDR3 loop spans 15 amino acids. CDR1 SGHAT and CDR2 FQNNGV come from the germline V gene. Here the CDR3 reads CASRRYSVYNSPLHF. In DNA form, the CDR3 reads TGTGCCAGCAGGCGTTACTCGGTCTATAATTCACCCCTCCACTTT.

This chain connects TRBV2 to TRBJ2-3, with 13 bases lining up with TRBD2. After removal of 8 bases from V and 1 base from J, the junction contained 6 bases not matched to a gene. The length of the CDR3 is 16 residues. Germline CDR1 and CDR2: SNHLY and FYNNEI. In DNA, the CDR3 is TGTGCCAGCGGTGGGACTAGCGGGATAGGCACAGATACGCAGTATTTT. Translating it yields CASGGTSGIGTDTQYF.

In its sample, this clone was seen once. The chain uses TRBV27 and TRBJ1-5; 10 positions agree with TRBD1. CDR1 is MNHEY and CDR2 is SMNVEV in the germline V gene (reference sequence). The CDR3 is 16 residues long. V shed 5 bases and J 4 bases; nucleotides not matched to a gene: 8. The chain's CDR3 is CASSPNRQGANQPQHF. The DNA for the CDR3 is TGTGCCAGCAGTCCCAATCGACAGGGGGCGAATCAGCCCCAGCATTTT.

The rearrangement uses TRBV5-4 and TRBJ1-3; D not resolved. There are 12 residues in the CDR3. The germline gives CDR1 SGHNT, CDR2 YYREEE (reference sequence). Trimming left V 0 bases short and J 8 bases short, with 6 bases between. The CDR3 loop is CASSLDEDTIYF. The CDR3 DNA reads TGTGCCAGCAGCTTGGACGAGGACACCATATATTTT.

This CDR3 reads CASSATGFPYEQYF. CDR3 bases: TGTGCCAGCAGTGCTACAGGGTTCCCCTACGAGCAGTACTTC. The V gene is TRBV7-8, the J gene TRBJ2-7, with D possibly matching TRBD1 (6 bases). The CDR3 consists of 14 residues. V gave up 6 bases and J gave up 2 bases, with 14 bases separating them. CDR1 and CDR2 (germline): SGHVS, FQNEAQ.